Described below is a single TCR beta chain sequence and its context. The data were obtained in a study of technical replicates of blood from a few donors. Clones were read by immunoSEQ multiplex PCR, and TCRdb kept only the in-frame ones, dropping some. Of 95,000 or so clones in the sample, 85% to 95% are singletons; the top ten hold roughly 0.34%. The sample taken for sequencing was T cells isolated from PBMCs. This receptor was obtained from a human donor in good health.

CDR3 nucleotide sequence: TGCGCCAGCAGCTTCCCCTTAAGCGGGAGAGCTGTGACCGGGGAGCTGTTTTTT. Translated, it gives CASSFPLSGRAVTGELFF. The chain employs TRBV5-1 and TRBJ2-2; 8 nucleotides match TRBD2. Germline V gene data show CDR1 as SGHRS and CDR2 as YFSETQ. The CDR3 covers 18 residues. The junction had 14 bases not matched to a gene; V was cut back by 2 bases and J by 5 bases.